This T cell receptor beta chain stems from a study of blood T cell repertoires in COVID-19 (TCRdb year 2020). Background for the entire study: The collaborator samples originated in the United States, Italy and Spain and spanned the acute and convalescent phases of COVID-19. The repertoires were made available in a free public database intended to serve as a resource for research on the immune response to SARS-CoV-2. The samples were drawn from two sources: the first 160 participants of the ongoing ImmuneRACE study, and 950 to 1,500 subjects contributed by 6 global collaborators. Where HLA class I and class II types were available, the types were taken from metadata supplied by the sample provider, not from assay-based typing. The dataset comprised deeply sampled blood TCRbeta repertoires from subjects exposed to, actively infected with, or recovered from COVID-19. The prospective study material was composed of cDNA or gDNA derived from T cells, B-cell-depleted T cells, or PBMCs. Nearly every sample came with metadata listing a de-identified subject ID, COVID-19 status, age in years and sex.

The germline V gene specifies MDHEN as CDR1 and SYDVKM as CDR2. V and J are truncated by 4 bases and 4 bases respectively, leaving an intervening sequence of 16 bases. Including the terminal cysteine and phenylalanine, the CDR3 comprises 15 residues. The read is trimmed to its CDR3 DNA, 45 bases read in frame from base 1. The paper as a whole reports these results and caveats: The quantity of clinical and demographic metadata differed by source and by participant and was supplied without curation.

The collaborating institutions used their own protocols to collect whole blood in K2EDTA tubes. For TCRbeta analysis, collaborators shipped samples in one of three forms: frozen whole blood, isolated PBMCs, or DNA extracted from either of those sample types. The immunoSEQ Assay, a bias-controlled multiplex PCR, was used to amplify TCRbeta CDR3 regions from genomic DNA. The study's processing was this. Nucleated cell counts per sample were estimated from amplification of reference gene primers within the assay. Sequence reads were collapsed and filtered to measure the absolute abundance of every unique TCRbeta CDR3 rearrangement. For each sample, productive Simpson clonality was calculated as the square root of Simpson's diversity index over productive rearrangements. The clones in this table, taken by TCRdb from immuneACCESS, are in-frame only. Not every clone is retained; where verified, under half of the shortfall comes from an unresolved V gene, and the cause of the rest is unknown. D and trimming come from the DNA, and the V and J calls and clone size come from that table. The sample table shows 65,000 to 95,000 clones, and roughly 82% are seen once. The ten largest clonotypes hold about 20% of the sample.

This clone showed up just once. Its antigen specificity is not known. Base qualities are not at hand, and no much larger clone is one base apart. Input material: peripheral blood. This sequence originates from a woman aged 45-60 years with acute or convalescent COVID-19. The sequence is built from TRBV28 and TRBJ1-1, and the D gene may be TRBD1, 6 bases matching. DNA sequence: TGTGCCAGCAGTTCCTACAGGGTCGGGGCCACTGAAGCTTTCTTT. Its translation reads: CASSSYRVGATEAFF.